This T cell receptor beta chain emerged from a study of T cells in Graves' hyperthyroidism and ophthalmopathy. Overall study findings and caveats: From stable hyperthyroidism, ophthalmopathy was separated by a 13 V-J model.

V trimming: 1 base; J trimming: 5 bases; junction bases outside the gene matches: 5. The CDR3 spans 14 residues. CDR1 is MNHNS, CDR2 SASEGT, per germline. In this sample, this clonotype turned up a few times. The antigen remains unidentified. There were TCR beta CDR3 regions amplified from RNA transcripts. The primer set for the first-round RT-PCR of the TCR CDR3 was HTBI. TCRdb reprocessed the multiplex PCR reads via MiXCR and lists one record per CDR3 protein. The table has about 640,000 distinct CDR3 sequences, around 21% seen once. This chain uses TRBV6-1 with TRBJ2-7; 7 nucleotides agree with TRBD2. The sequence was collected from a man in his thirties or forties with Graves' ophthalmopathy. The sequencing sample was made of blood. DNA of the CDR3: TGTGCCAGCAGTGAAGAGGGCAGCGGGGACGAGCAGTACTTC. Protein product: CASSEEGSGDEQYF.